A single sample is the source of the 10 T cell receptor beta chains below, sequenced in a study of technical replicates of blood from a handful of donors. Here immunoSEQ multiplex PCR was the method, and the copy in TCRdb shows in-frame clones only, minus some. There are about 85,000 clones in the sample; about 95% occur only once, and about 0.26% lies in the top ten. Sequenced input: T cells isolated from PBMCs. These receptors originate from a human donor in good health.

The V and J genes are TRBV6-1 and TRBJ2-7, with TRBD2 identical over 8 bases. In germline, CDR1 is MNHNS, CDR2 SASEGT. This CDR3 contains 15 residues. J was trimmed by 0 bases and V by 5 bases; bases with no gene match: 6. In DNA form, the CDR3 reads TGTGCCAGCAGTTTAATAAGCGGGAGCTCCTACGAGCAGTACTTC. Translating it yields CASSLISGSSYEQYF.

The chain couples TRBV2 to TRBJ1-2, with D uncertain. From germline, CDR1 is SNHLY and CDR2 FYNNEI. There are 14 residues in the CDR3. The V end lost 4 bases, the J end lost 2 bases, and 11 bases lay between the germline ends. This CDR3 is CASSVATTNYGYTF. The CDR3 bases are TGTGCCAGCAGTGTGGCAACCACCAACTATGGCTACACCTTC.

The J gene is TRBJ1-3, the V gene TRBV6-5, with D uncertain. There are 16 residues in the CDR3. The V and J ends lost 0 bases and 1 base respectively, with 10 bases between them. Germline CDR1 MNHEY, CDR2 SVGAGI. CDR3 nucleotide sequence: TGTGCCAGCAGTTACTCGTACCGGGGATCTGGAAACACCATATATTTT. This gives the protein CASSYSYRGSGNTIYF.

This chain uses TRBV9 with TRBJ2-1, with D tentatively TRBD2 (6 bases). Germline V lookup: CDR1 SGDLS, CDR2 YYNGEE. V shed 0 bases and J shed 6 bases, with 13 bases lying between them. This CDR3 spans 15 amino acids. CDR3 protein: CASSVVPTSPNEQFF. The DNA of the CDR3 is TGTGCCAGCAGCGTAGTCCCGACTAGTCCCAATGAGCAGTTCTTC.

This chain joins TRBV28 and TRBJ2-1; TRBD2 matches at 7 bases. V was pared by 3 bases and J by 2 bases, with 4 bases of the junction left unmatched. This CDR3 comprises 15 residues. Germline CDR1 MDHEN, CDR2 SYDVKM. CDR3 residues: CASSFSAGPYNEQFF. Here the CDR3 DNA reads TGTGCCAGCAGTTTCTCAGCGGGGCCCTACAATGAGCAGTTCTTC.

The chain carries TRBV30 and TRBJ2-7, with D perhaps TRBD2 (5 bases). CDR1 and CDR2 from the germline V gene are GTSNPN and SVGIG (reference sequence). This CDR3 is 16 amino acids long. V was trimmed by 1 base and J by 2 bases, leaving 18 bases between them. The DNA for the CDR3 is TGTGCCTGGAGTGGTCGGATCGGGGAGAGGGCCTACGAGCAGTACTTC. Protein product: CAWSGRIGERAYEQYF.

This chain connects TRBV25-1 to TRBJ1-6, with 7 bases lining up with TRBD1. The germline V gene encodes CDR1 MGHDK and CDR2 SYGVNS. The CDR3 sequence is 16 residues long. V gave up 10 bases and J gave up 3 bases; unmatched junction bases: 12. CDR3 nucleotides: TGTGCCACGTCTCAGGGGGGAGGAGTCTATAATTCACCCCTCCACTTT. It is translated as CATSQGGGVYNSPLHF.

J is TRBJ1-1 and V is TRBV5-3; TRBD1 is a possible D gene (6 bases). TRBV5-3 is placed among ORFs of uncertain function. The CDR3 totals 15 residues. V lost 1 base and J 7 bases, leaving 17 bases between the germline ends. The CDR3 bases are TGTGCCAGAAGCTTGCTGGCCAGGGGTAAGATTGAAGCTTTCTTT. This codes for CARSLLARGKIEAFF.

This clone came up once. The CDR3 here is CAISGGKGNEQFF. CDR3 coding DNA: TGTGCCATCAGCGGGGGTAAAGGGAATGAGCAGTTCTTC. The V and J genes are TRBV10-3 and TRBJ2-1, with TRBD2 as a possible D gene (6 bases). From germline, CDR1 is ENHRY and CDR2 SYGVKD. The CDR3 totals 13 residues. Deletions cut 6 bases from V and 7 bases from J, with 13 bases between.

In this sample, this clone turned up once. The rearrangement links TRBV6-6 to TRBJ1-1; D is undetermined. This CDR3 has 15 residues. CDR1 and CDR2 (germline): MNHNY, SVGAGI (reference sequence). Trimming removed 5 bases at V and 5 bases at J, with 18 bases between. CDR3 protein: CASSPTSRRGTEAFF. DNA of the CDR3: TGTGCCAGCAGTCCTACATCTAGGCGGGGAACTGAAGCTTTCTTT.